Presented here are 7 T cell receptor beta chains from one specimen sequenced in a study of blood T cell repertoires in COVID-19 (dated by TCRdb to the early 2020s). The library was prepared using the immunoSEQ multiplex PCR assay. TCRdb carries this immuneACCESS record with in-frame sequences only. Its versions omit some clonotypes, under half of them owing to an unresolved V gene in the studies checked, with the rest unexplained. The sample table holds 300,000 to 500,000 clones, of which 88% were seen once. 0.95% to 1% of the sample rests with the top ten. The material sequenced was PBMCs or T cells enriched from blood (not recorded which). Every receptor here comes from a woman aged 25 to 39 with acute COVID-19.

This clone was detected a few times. CDR3 sequence: CSVLSSYEQYF. CDR3 nucleotide sequence: TGCAGTGTGCTCAGCTCCTACGAGCAGTACTTC. The V gene is TRBV20-1, the J gene TRBJ2-7, with unresolved D. The length of the CDR3 is 11 residues. Germline CDR1 reads DFQATT; CDR2 reads SNEGSKA (reference sequence). V was shortened by 7 bases and J by 0 bases, with 7 bases between the two germline ends.

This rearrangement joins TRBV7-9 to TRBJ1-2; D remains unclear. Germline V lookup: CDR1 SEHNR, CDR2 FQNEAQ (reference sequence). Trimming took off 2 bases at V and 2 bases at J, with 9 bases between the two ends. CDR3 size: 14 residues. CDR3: CASSLYAQNYGYTF. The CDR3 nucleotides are TGTGCCAGCAGCTTATATGCCCAGAACTATGGCTACACCTTC.

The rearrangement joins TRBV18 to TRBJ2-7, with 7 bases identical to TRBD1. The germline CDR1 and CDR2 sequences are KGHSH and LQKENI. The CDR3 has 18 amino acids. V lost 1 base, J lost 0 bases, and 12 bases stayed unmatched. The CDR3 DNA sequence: TGTGCCAGCTCACCACGATCAGCCAGGGGGACAAGCTCCTACGAGCAGTACTTC. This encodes CASSPRSARGTSSYEQYF.

The CDR3 spells CASSIGGTVGNTIYF. The DNA for the CDR3 is TGTGCCAGTAGTATAGGAGGGACAGTTGGAAACACCATATATTTT. The chain combines TRBV19 with TRBJ1-3; 7 bases are a match to TRBD1. The CDR3 extends over 15 amino acids. CDR1 is LNHDA, CDR2 SQIVND, per germline (reference sequence). V shed 1 base, J shed 3 bases, and the junction held 3 bases outside the gene matches.

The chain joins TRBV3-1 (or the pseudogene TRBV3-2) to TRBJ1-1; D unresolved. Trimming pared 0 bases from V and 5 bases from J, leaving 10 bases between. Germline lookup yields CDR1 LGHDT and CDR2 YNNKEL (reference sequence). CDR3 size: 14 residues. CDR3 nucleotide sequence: TGTGCCAGCAGCCAAGATAGTGCGGGGACTGAAGCTTTCTTT. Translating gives CASSQDSAGTEAFF.

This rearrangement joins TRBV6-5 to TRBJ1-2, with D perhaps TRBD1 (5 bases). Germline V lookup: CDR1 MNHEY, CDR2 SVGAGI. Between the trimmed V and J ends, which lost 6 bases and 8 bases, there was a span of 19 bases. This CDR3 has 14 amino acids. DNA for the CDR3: TGTGCCAGCAGGATCCAAACAGGAGGGCCGGGCTACACCTTC. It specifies CASRIQTGGPGYTF.

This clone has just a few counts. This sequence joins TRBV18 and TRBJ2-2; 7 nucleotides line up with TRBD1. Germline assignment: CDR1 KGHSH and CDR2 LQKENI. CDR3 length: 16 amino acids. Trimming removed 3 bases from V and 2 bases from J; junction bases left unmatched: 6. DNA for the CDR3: TGTGCCAGCTCACCGGCGTACAGGGGCAACACCGGGGAGCTGTTTTTT. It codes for CASSPAYRGNTGELFF.